What follows are 9 T cell receptor beta chains derived from one specimen sequenced in a study of T cell responses to AZD1222 COVID-19 vaccine. The table came from immunoSEQ multiplex PCR; TCRdb's copy has only in-frame clones and leaves some out. The sample lists roughly 150,000 clones; over 75% were seen once. The sequences come from peripheral blood, collected on day 0 of AZD1222 vaccination. These receptors all come from an adult in good health.

This rearrangement joins TRBV19 to TRBJ2-3; D unclear. Per germline, CDR1 LNHDA and CDR2 SQIVND (reference sequence). With 2 bases removed from V and 2 bases from J, the gap between germline ends came to 5 bases. The CDR3 spans 13 residues. Here the CDR3 DNA reads TGTGCCAGTAGTATAAGGAACACAGATACGCAGTATTTT. It specifies CASSIRNTDTQYF.

This clone was seen just once. J is TRBJ2-2 and V is TRBV6-1; D uncertain. The V end was cut by 2 bases, the J end by 4 bases, with 11 bases between. The germline V gene encodes CDR1 MNHNS and CDR2 SASEGT. CDR3 size: 15 residues. CDR3 amino acids: CASSEIRVATGELFF. CDR3 DNA: TGTGCCAGCAGTGAAATTAGGGTTGCCACCGGGGAGCTGTTTTTT.

In this sample, this clone turned up once. V gene TRBV5-1 combines with J gene TRBJ2-5; a possible D gene is TRBD2 (5 bases). Trimming removed 0 bases at V and 5 bases at J, with 11 bases between. The CDR3 runs to 14 residues. CDR1 is SGHRS, CDR2 YFSETQ, per germline. The CDR3 reads CASSLAAREETQYF. The CDR3 nucleotides read TGCGCCAGCAGCTTGGCCGCGAGGGAGGAGACCCAGTACTTC.

This chain joins TRBV2 and TRBJ2-7, with D unclear. The CDR3 has 15 residues. Trimming left V 0 bases short and J 3 bases short, with 12 bases between. Per germline, CDR1 SNHLY and CDR2 FYNNEI. CDR3 sequence: CASSEAAGVFYEQYV. CDR3 sequence (DNA): TGTGCCAGCAGTGAAGCCGCTGGGGTTTTCTACGAGCAGTACGTC.

The chain is built from TRBV3-1 (or the pseudogene TRBV3-2) and TRBJ2-2; TRBD1 matches at 7 bases. The germline gives CDR1 LGHDT, CDR2 YNNKEL (reference sequence). Losses at the gene ends were 5 bases for V and 6 bases for J; bases not matched to a gene: 9. This CDR3 region has 15 residues. The CDR3 loop reads CASSTTGQRPGELFF. CDR3 nucleotide sequence: TGTGCCAGCAGCACTACGGGACAGCGGCCCGGGGAGCTGTTTTTT.

V and J are TRBV3-1 (or the pseudogene TRBV3-2) and TRBJ2-3, with D possibly being TRBD1 or TRBD2 (5 bases each). Trimming pared 3 bases from V and 0 bases from J, leaving 7 bases between. The V gene's germline CDR1 is LGHDT and CDR2 YNNKEL (reference sequence). The CDR3 covers 14 residues. CDR3 sequence reads: CASSQGVSTDTQYF. The DNA for the CDR3 is TGTGCCAGCAGCCAGGGGGTCAGCACAGATACGCAGTATTTT.

The chain links TRBV19 to TRBJ2-2, with D perhaps TRBD1 (5 bases). This CDR3 is built from 13 residues. V lost 6 bases to trimming and J lost 4 bases, with 9 bases between them. Germline lookup yields CDR1 LNHDA and CDR2 SQIVND (reference sequence). DNA for the CDR3: TGTGCCAGTAGCTTCACAGGCACCGGGGAGCTGTTTTTT. It encodes CASSFTGTGELFF.

This chain joins TRBV6-5 and TRBJ2-7; D may match TRBD1 or TRBD2 (5 bases each). V lost 2 bases to trimming and J lost 4 bases, with 9 bases between them. CDR3 length: 13 residues. Germline V gene data show CDR1 as MNHEY and CDR2 as SVGAGI. CDR3 nucleotides: TGTGCCAGCAGTTACGGGACCCCTTACGAGCAGTACTTC. Its translation is CASSYGTPYEQYF.

The V call is TRBV11-2, the J call TRBJ2-2; a possible D gene is TRBD1 (5 bases). The V gene lost 4 bases and the J gene lost 3 bases, with 12 bases spanning the gap. This CDR3 has 15 amino acids. From germline, CDR1 is SGHAT and CDR2 FQNNGV. CDR3 in amino acids: CASSSVGVYTGELFF. The CDR3 bases are TGTGCCAGCAGCTCGGTAGGGGTCTACACCGGGGAGCTGTTTTTT.